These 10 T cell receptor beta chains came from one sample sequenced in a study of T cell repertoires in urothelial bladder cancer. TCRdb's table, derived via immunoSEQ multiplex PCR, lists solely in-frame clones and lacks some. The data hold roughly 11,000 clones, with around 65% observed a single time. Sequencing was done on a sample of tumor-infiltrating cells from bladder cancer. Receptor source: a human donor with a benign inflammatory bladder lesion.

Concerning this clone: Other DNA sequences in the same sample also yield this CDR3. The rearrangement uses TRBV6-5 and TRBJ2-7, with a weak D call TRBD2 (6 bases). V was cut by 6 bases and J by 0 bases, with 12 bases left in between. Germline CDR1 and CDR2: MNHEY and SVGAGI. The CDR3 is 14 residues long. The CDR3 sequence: CASRGTASSYEQYF. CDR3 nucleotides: TGTGCCAGCAGGGGGACTGCGAGCTCCTACGAGCAGTACTTC.

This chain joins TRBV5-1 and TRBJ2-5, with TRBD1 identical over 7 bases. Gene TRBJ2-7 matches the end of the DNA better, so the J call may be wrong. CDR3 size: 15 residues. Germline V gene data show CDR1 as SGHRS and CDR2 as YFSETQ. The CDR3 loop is CASSSPGTVTYEQYF. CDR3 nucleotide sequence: TGCGCCAGCAGCTCACCCGGGACAGTTACCTACGAGCAGTACTTC.

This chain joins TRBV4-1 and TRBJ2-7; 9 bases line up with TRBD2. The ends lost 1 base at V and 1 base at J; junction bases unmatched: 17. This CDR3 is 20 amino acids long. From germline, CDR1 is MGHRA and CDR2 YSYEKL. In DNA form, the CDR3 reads TGCGCCAGCAGCCAAGTAGCGGGAGCGGCAGGGGAGTTCGTATCCTACGAGCAGTACTTC. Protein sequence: CASSQVAGAAGEFVSYEQYF.

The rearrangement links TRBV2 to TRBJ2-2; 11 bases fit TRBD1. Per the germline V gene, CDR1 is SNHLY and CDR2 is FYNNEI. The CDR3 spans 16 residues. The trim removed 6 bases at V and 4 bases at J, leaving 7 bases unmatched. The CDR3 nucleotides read TGTGCCAGCAGGAGGGGACAGGGGGAGAGCACCGGGGAGCTGTTTTTT. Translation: CASRRGQGESTGELFF.

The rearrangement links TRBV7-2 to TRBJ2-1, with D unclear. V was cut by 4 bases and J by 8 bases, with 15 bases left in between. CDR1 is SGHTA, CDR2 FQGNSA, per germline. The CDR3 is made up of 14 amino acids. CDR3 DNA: TGTGCCAGCAGCTCAAGTCTAGGAAGCTATGAGCAGTTCTTC. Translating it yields CASSSSLGSYEQFF. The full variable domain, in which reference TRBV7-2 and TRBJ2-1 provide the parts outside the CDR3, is GAGVSQSPSNKVTEKGKDVELRCDPISGHTALYWYRQSLGQGLEFLIYFQGNSAPDKSGLPSDRFSAERTGGSVSTLTIQRTQQEDSAVYLCASSSSLGSYEQFFGPGTRLTVL.

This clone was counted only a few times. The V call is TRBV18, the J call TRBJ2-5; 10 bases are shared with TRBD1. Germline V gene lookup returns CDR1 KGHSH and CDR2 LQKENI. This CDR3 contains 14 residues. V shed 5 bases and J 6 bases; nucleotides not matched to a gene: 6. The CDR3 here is CASSVTGGYKTQYF. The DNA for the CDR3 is TGTGCCAGCTCAGTGACAGGGGGCTACAAGACCCAGTACTTC. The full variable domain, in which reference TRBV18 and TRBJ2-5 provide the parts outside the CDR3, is NAGVMQNPRHLVRRRGQEARLRCSPMKGHSHVYWYRQLPEEGLKFMVYLQKENIIDESGMPKERFSAEFPKEGPSILRIQQVVRGDSAAYFCASSVTGGYKTQYFGPGTRLLVL.

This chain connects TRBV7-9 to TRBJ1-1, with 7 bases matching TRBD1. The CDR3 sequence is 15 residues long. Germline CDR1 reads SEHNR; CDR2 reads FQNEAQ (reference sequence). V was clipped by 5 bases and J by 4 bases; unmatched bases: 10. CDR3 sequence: CASSLHEGASTEAFF. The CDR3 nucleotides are TGTGCCAGCAGCCTCCATGAGGGGGCAAGCACTGAAGCTTTCTTT.

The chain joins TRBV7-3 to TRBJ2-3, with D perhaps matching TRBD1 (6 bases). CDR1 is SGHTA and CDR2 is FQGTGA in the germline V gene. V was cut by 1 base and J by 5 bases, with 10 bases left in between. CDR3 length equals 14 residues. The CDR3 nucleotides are TGTGCCAGCAGCTTAAATGGGGGCCGAGATACGCAGTATTTT. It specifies CASSLNGGRDTQYF.

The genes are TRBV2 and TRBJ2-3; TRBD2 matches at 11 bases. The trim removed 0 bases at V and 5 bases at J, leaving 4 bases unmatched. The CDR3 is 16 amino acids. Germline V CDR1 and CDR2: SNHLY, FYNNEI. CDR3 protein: CASSEARLAGGDTQYF. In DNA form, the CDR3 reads TGTGCCAGCAGTGAAGCGAGGCTAGCGGGGGGAGATACGCAGTATTTT.

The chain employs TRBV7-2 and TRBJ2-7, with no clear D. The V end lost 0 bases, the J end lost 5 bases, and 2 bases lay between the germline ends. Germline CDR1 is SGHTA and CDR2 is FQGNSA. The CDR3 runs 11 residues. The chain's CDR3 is CASSLANEQYF. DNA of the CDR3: TGTGCCAGCAGCTTAGCGAACGAGCAGTACTTC.